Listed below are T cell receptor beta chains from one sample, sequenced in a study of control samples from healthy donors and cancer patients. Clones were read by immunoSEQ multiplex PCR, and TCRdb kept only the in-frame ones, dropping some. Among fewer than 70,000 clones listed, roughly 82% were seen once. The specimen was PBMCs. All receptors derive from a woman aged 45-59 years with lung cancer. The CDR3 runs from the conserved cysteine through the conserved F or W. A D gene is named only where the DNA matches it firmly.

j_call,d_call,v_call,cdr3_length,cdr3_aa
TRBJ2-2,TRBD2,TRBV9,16,CASSPLAGGNTGELFF
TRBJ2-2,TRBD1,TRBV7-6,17,CASSCRDREMCTGELFF
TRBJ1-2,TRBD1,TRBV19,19,CASSDTSGTGERLDYGYTF
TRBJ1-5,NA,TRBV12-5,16,CASGLDQPYSNQPQHF
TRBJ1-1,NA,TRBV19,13,CASSISLIAEAFF
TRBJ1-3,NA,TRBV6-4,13,CASSLWAGNTIYF
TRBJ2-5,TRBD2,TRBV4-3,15,CASSQDQRGKETQYF
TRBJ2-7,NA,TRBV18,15,CASSPIPAVAYEQYF
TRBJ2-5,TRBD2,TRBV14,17,CASSQTSGSMYQETQYF
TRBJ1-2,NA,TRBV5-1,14,CASSLAQGSYGYTF
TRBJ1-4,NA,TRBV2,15,CASYPRIGTNEKLFF
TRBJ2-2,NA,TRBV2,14,CASSIDLNTGELFF
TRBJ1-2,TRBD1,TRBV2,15,CASRVQGAVNYGYTF
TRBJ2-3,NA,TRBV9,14,CASSVRQGADTQYF
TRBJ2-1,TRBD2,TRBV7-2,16,CASSFSPSGGADEQFF
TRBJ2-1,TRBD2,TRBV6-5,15,CASSYSKGRVHEQFF
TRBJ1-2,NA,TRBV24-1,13,CATSDPPDYGYTF
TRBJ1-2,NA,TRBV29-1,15,CSVEDPPGTFYGYTF
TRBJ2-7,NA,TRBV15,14,CATSRLQGRDEQYF
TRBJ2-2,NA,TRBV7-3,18,CASSLYPDRQFNTGELFF
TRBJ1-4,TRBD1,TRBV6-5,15,CASRFHQGAGEKLFF
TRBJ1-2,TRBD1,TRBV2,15,CASRDHRGQSYGYTF
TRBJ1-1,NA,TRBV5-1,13,CASSFGPNTEAFF
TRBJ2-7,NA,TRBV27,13,CASSSGLDHEQYF
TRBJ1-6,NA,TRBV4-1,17,CASSQGPDRSYNSPLHF
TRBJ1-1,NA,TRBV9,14,CASSVGPTGTEAFF
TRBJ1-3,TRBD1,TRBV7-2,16,CASSPQGQGAGNTIYF
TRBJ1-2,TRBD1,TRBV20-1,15,CSASIWDSDNYGYTF
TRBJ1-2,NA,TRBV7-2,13,CASSLAGPDGYTF
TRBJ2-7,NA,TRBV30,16,CAWCPKGGGRSYEQYF
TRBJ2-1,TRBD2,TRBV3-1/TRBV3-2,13,CASELAGGNEQFF
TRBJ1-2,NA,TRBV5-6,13,CASSAYRGYGYTF
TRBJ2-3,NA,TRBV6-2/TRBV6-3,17,CASSKIEPGHRTDTQYF
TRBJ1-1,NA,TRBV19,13,CASSIGGWEEAFF
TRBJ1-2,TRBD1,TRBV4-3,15,CASSQVGQGAGGYTF
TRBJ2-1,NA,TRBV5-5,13,CASSPGEYNEQFF
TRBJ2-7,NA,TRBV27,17,CASSLSHRQGFAYEQYF
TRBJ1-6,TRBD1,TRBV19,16,CASSSTQTGRKTPLHF
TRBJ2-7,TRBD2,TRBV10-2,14,CATYSGGAVYEQYF
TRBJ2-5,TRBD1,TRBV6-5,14,CASRPDRAMTAQYF
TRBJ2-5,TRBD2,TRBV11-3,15,CASSLAGGPRETQYF
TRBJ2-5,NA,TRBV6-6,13,CASSYWTQETQYF
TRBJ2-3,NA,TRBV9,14,CASSVGQFADTQYF
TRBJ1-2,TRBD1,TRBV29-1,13,CSVYTGGNYGYTF
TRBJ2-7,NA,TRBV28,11,CASSTSYEQYF
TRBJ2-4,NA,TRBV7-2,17,CASSFTGQSLAKNIQYF
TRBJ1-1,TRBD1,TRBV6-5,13,CASSYSGTGEAFF
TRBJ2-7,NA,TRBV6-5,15,CASSPYRVSSYEQYF
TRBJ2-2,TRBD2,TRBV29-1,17,CSVGGSGGAFDTGELFF
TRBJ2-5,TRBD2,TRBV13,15,CASSLGLAGTGTQYF
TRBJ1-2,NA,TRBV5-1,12,CASSTGNYGYTF
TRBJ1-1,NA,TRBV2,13,CASTRGRDTEAFF